The present TCR beta chain was sequenced within a study of blood T cell repertoires in COVID-19. Across the study: Sample material is recorded as cDNA or gDNA derived from T cells, B-cell-depleted T cells, or PBMCs.

Source study methods: Quantification of nucleated cells was approximated via reference gene primer amplification. The assay was immunoSEQ multiplex PCR, and TCRdb's table has in-frame clones only and misses some. The V and J calls and clone size come from that table; D and trimming were worked out from the DNA. The data contain 310,000 or so clones, about 83% of them singletons. V was pared by 0 bases and J by 3 bases, with 4 bases between. The CDR3 is made up of 12 amino acids. Germline values: CDR1 SGHKS, CDR2 YYEKEE (reference sequence). Input material: peripheral blood. The rearrangement uses TRBV5-5 and TRBJ2-7; D is unresolved. The receptor was isolated from a woman aged 45 to 65 with acute or convalescent COVID-19. Here the CDR3 DNA reads TGTGCCAGCAGCTTGGTCAGCTACGAGCAGTACTTC. This codes for CASSLVSYEQYF.